Below, one T cell receptor (beta chain) is given with its context. Its antigen is not identified. The data were taken from a study of T-cell reconstitution after alpha-beta-depleted transplantation in children. Findings of the study overall: T-cell counts and diversity at one year post-transplant came mainly from newly produced T cells.

V gave up 5 bases and J gave up 5 bases; unmatched junction bases: 8. From germline, CDR1 is SGHVS and CDR2 FNYEAQ. The CDR3 covers 15 residues. Preparation of the TCRbeta library was carried out with unique molecular identifiers. One entry per CDR3 protein results from TCRdb running MiXCR on the PCR reads. The sample has around 700,000 distinct CDR3 sequences; about an eighth are singletons. The J gene is TRBJ1-2, the V gene TRBV7-6, with 10 bases fitting TRBD1. This TCR was sampled from a girl aged 2-9 years with congenital amegakaryocytic thrombocytopenia, due to receive a stem cell transplant. Here the sequenced sample was PBMCs, taken before TCRalphabeta/CD19-depleted stem cell transplant. The CDR3 DNA is TGTGCCAGCAGCGAGAGGGACAGGGGATCTTATGGCTACACCTTC. This codes for CASSERDRGSYGYTF.